These 11 T cell receptor beta chains share one sample of origin, sequenced in a study of cytomegalovirus exposure and HLA in healthy donors. The PCR ran on 60 Vbeta and 13 Jbeta primers. Sequencing was performed with immunoSEQ multiplex PCR; in TCRdb, only in-frame clones are kept and a portion is missing. In total, the table holds some 75,000 clones. The source material was PBMCs. Receptors were obtained from a man aged 35-49 years in good health and CMV-seronegative.

This rearrangement joins TRBV4-3 to TRBJ1-2; D may be TRBD1 (5 bases). The V gene lost 0 bases and the J gene lost 5 bases, with 10 bases spanning the gap. Germline CDR1 reads LGHNA; CDR2 reads YSLEER. The CDR3 extends over 14 amino acids. The CDR3 loop reads CASSQDKQAYGYTF. CDR3 DNA: TGCGCCAGCAGCCAAGATAAACAGGCATATGGCTACACCTTC.

The chain employs TRBV7-2 and TRBJ2-2; D is ambiguous. Looked up from germline, CDR1 is SGHTA and CDR2 is FQGNSA. V was shortened by 2 bases and J by 4 bases, with 11 bases between the two germline ends. This CDR3 comprises 15 residues. CDR3 region: CASSLTWAGTGELFF. The CDR3 coding sequence is TGTGCCAGCAGCTTAACCTGGGCCGGCACCGGGGAGCTGTTTTTT.

V and J are TRBV7-9 and TRBJ1-4, with 8 bases identical to TRBD1. Looked up from germline, CDR1 is SEHNR and CDR2 is FQNEAQ (reference sequence). Trimming took 5 bases from V and 7 from J; bases not matched to a gene: 9. The CDR3 is made up of 15 amino acids. As DNA, the CDR3 is TGTGCCAGCAGCCCTCGGACAGGGACGGGTGAAAAACTGTTTTTT. It codes for CASSPRTGTGEKLFF.

The chain recombines TRBV6-5 with TRBJ1-2, with TRBD1 matching over 7 bases. The CDR3 loop spans 14 amino acids. Trimming removed 2 bases from V and 4 bases from J; junction bases left unmatched: 4. Germline V gene data show CDR1 as MNHEY and CDR2 as SVGAGI. CDR3 loop: CASSYDRAPYGYTF. The CDR3 DNA sequence: TGTGCCAGCAGTTACGACAGGGCTCCCTATGGCTACACCTTC.

The chain uses TRBV6-5 and TRBJ2-1, with 9 positions matching TRBD1. V shed 7 bases, J shed 7 bases, and the junction held 8 bases outside the gene matches. The CDR3 consists of 14 residues. Germline values: CDR1 MNHEY, CDR2 SVGAGI. CDR3 loop: CASKGTGMVNEQFF. CDR3 DNA: TGTGCCAGCAAAGGGACAGGGATGGTTAATGAGCAGTTCTTC.

The chain joins TRBV15 to TRBJ1-5, with 7 bases that match TRBD1. Trimming cost V 5 bases and J 4 bases; bases outside gene matches: 5. Germline V gene sequence: CDR1 LNHNV, CDR2 YYDKDF (reference sequence). There are 14 residues in the CDR3. The CDR3 coding sequence is TGTGCCACCAGCGAGAGCAGGGGGAATCAGCCCCAGCATTTT. This translates into CATSESRGNQPQHF.

The CDR3: CASSPRQGAPGNTIYF. The DNA of the CDR3 is TGCGCCAGCAGCCCAAGACAGGGGGCTCCTGGAAACACCATATATTTT. This chain uses TRBV4-1 with TRBJ1-3; 10 bases are a match to TRBD1. CDR1 and CDR2 (germline): MGHRA, YSYEKL. V lost 4 bases and J lost 2; bases outside the gene matches: 5. The CDR3 has 16 residues.

On this clone itself: This sample includes further DNA sequences coding for the same CDR3. The V call is TRBV5-4, the J call TRBJ2-1; 11 bases line up with TRBD2. V lost 4 bases to trimming and J lost 1 base; unmatched junction nucleotides: 4. CDR1 and CDR2 from the germline V gene are SGHNT and YYREEE (reference sequence). The CDR3 loop spans 16 amino acids. The CDR3 region is CASSDTSGSSYNEQFF. CDR3 nucleotide sequence: TGTGCCAGCAGCGATACTAGCGGGAGTTCCTACAATGAGCAGTTCTTC. The full variable domain, in which reference TRBV5-4 and TRBJ2-1 provide the parts outside the CDR3, is ETGVTQSPTHLIKTRGQQVTLRCSSQSGHNTVSWYQQALGQGPQFIFQYYREEENGRGNFPPRFSGLQFPNYSSELNVNALELDDSALYLCASSDTSGSSYNEQFFGPGTRLTVL.

The chain uses TRBV5-5 and TRBJ2-1, with 15 bases lining up with TRBD2. CDR3 length: 17 residues. Losses at the gene ends were 3 bases for V and 9 bases for J; bases not matched to a gene: 10. Germline CDR1 and CDR2: SGHKS and YYEKEE (reference sequence). The CDR3 bases are TGTGCCAGCAGCTCCATTCAGGGACTAGCGGGAGGTCCTGAGCAGTTCTTC. This gives the protein CASSSIQGLAGGPEQFF.

The chain joins TRBV5-1 to TRBJ1-5; 9 nucleotides agree with TRBD1. This CDR3 spans 12 amino acids. With 4 bases clipped from V and 10 bases from J, the junction kept 3 bases outside the gene matches. Germline CDR1 reads SGHRS; CDR2 reads YFSETQ. CDR3 nucleotide sequence: TGCGCCAGCAGCACGGACAGGGGACCCCAGCATTTT. It codes for CASSTDRGPQHF.

The gene calls are TRBV4-3 and TRBJ2-1, with 10 bases that match TRBD2. The J segment lost 5 bases and the V segment lost 4 bases, leaving 5 bases of the junction unmatched. CDR3 length: 15 residues. Germline V gene sequence: CDR1 LGHNA, CDR2 YSLEER. The CDR3, as DNA: TGCGCCAGCAGCCGGATTCTAGCGGGAGACAATGAGCAGTTCTTC. Protein sequence: CASSRILAGDNEQFF.